This entry lists 20 T cell receptor beta chains sequenced from one sample in a study of T cells after yellow fever vaccination. One entry per CDR3 protein, called by TCRdb with MiXCR from the 5' RACE reads. The table has 300,000 to 400,000 distinct CDR3 sequences, roughly an eighth seen once. The source material was CD4+ T cells sorted from PBMCs, sampled 15 days after the yellow fever booster vaccination. Source of these receptors: a man between 18 and 35 years old who received the YFV17D yellow fever vaccine.

V is TRBV2 and J is TRBJ1-5; D is perhaps TRBD1 (6 bases). CDR1 is SNHLY and CDR2 is FYNNEI in the germline V gene. This CDR3 is built from 13 residues. The V end was cut by 6 bases, the J end by 1 base, with 7 bases between. CDR3 sequence reads: CASRGQSNQPQHF. In DNA, the CDR3 is TGTGCCAGCAGAGGACAGAGCAATCAGCCCCAGCATTTT.

This chain uses TRBV5-1 with TRBJ2-7; 9 bases are a match to TRBD1. The length of the CDR3 is 15 residues. The germline gives CDR1 SGHRS, CDR2 YFSETQ. J gave up 1 base and V 0 bases, and 2 bases lay outside the gene matches. The CDR3 coding sequence is TGCGCCAGCAGCTTGGAACAGGGGGCTTCCTACGAGCAGTACTTC. Encoded protein: CASSLEQGASYEQYF.

In its sample, this clonotype was seen many times. The genes are TRBV6-2 or TRBV6-3 and TRBJ2-1; perhaps TRBD1 as D (6 bases). There are 12 residues in the CDR3. Germline CDR1 MNHEY, CDR2 SVGEGT. V lost 8 bases, J lost 5 bases, and 10 bases lay in between. CDR3 amino acids: CASAGQNNEQFF. Here the CDR3 DNA reads TGTGCCAGCGCAGGACAGAACAATGAGCAGTTCTTC.

This clonotype was counted between two and nine times. The genes are TRBV3-1 and TRBJ1-6; D is uncertain. The ends were cut back, 3 bases at V and 6 bases at J, with 12 bases in the middle. Germline CDR1 and CDR2: LGHDT and YNNKEL (reference sequence). CDR3 size: 15 residues. The DNA of the CDR3 is TGTGCCAGCAGCCAGGGATTTCCGATTAATTCACCCCTCCACTTT. Translation gives CASSQGFPINSPLHF.

A few counts support this clonotype. The chain employs TRBV6-2 or TRBV6-3 and TRBJ2-3; 7 bases fit TRBD1. The CDR3 has 12 amino acids. Germline loops: CDR1 MNHEY, CDR2 SVGEGT. V shed 6 bases and J 6 bases; nucleotides not matched to a gene: 3. The CDR3 sequence is CASRQQGDTQYF. In DNA form, the CDR3 reads TGTGCCAGCAGACAACAGGGGGATACGCAGTATTTT.

This clonotype has just a few counts. The V gene is TRBV4-3, the J gene TRBJ1-2, with D possibly being TRBD1 (6 bases). The CDR3 consists of 14 residues. Germline V gene lookup returns CDR1 LGHNA and CDR2 YSLEER. Trimming pared 2 bases from V and 7 bases from J, leaving 14 bases between. The CDR3 DNA sequence: TGCGCCAGCAGCCAAACAGGGCAGGGCTCTGGCTACACCTTC. It translates to CASSQTGQGSGYTF.

This clonotype has a handful of counts. The rearrangement links TRBV4-2 to TRBJ2-3; perhaps TRBD1 as D (5 bases). V was cut by 4 bases and J by 5 bases, with 13 bases left in between. CDR1 and CDR2 from the germline V gene are LGHNA and YNFKEQ. This CDR3 contains 14 residues. The CDR3 sequence is CASSRGRGIDTQYF. The CDR3 region has the DNA TGTGCCAGCAGCCGGGGAAGGGGAATAGATACGCAGTATTTT.

This clonotype was counted only a few times. This chain links TRBV20-1 with TRBJ1-1; maybe TRBD1 (6 bases). The CDR3 loop spans 11 amino acids. From germline, CDR1 is DFQATT and CDR2 SNEGSKA (reference sequence). Trimming took off 5 bases at V and 8 bases at J, with 12 bases between the two ends. CDR3 in DNA: TGCAGTGCTCATAGGACAGAAGAAGCTTTCTTT. Translated: CSAHRTEEAFF.

The V call is TRBV28, the J call TRBJ2-5; TRBD1 aligns across 7 bases. Germline values: CDR1 MDHEN, CDR2 SYDVKM. V lost 3 bases and J lost 5; bases outside the gene matches: 6. The CDR3 extends over 14 amino acids. The CDR3, as DNA: TGTGCCAGCAGTTTCGGACAGGCCAGGGAGACCCAGTACTTC. Protein sequence: CASSFGQARETQYF. Variable domain in full (rest from reference TRBV28 and TRBJ2-5): DVKVTQSSRYLVKRTGEKVFLECVQDMDHENMFWYRQDPGLGLRLIYFSYDVKMKEKGDIPEGYSVSREKKERFSLILESASTNQTSMYLCASSFGQARETQYFGPGTRLLVL.

At least ten counts were recorded for this clonotype. The rearrangement links TRBV18 to TRBJ2-3; 10 bases are a match to TRBD2. The V segment lost 3 bases and the J segment 4 bases; nucleotides outside the gene matches: 7. The CDR3 has 16 residues. Per the germline V gene, CDR1 is KGHSH and CDR2 is LQKENI. This CDR3 is CASSPTSGGAADTQYF. The CDR3 nucleotides are TGTGCCAGCTCACCGACAAGCGGGGGGGCTGCAGATACGCAGTATTTT.

The chain is built from TRBV7-2 and TRBJ2-5; TRBD2 matches at 11 bases. This CDR3 region has 15 residues. Trimming took 2 bases from V and 5 from J; bases not matched to a gene: 4. Germline CDR1 and CDR2: SGHTA and FQGNSA. CDR3 bases: TGTGCCAGCAGCTTATCTAGCGGGGGGTACGAGACCCAGTACTTC. It is translated as CASSLSSGGYETQYF.

The gene calls are TRBV20-1 and TRBJ2-1, with 9 bases identical to TRBD1. After removal of 7 bases from V and 8 bases from J, the junction contained 15 bases not matched to a gene. The CDR3 length is 15 residues. Germline lookup yields CDR1 DFQATT and CDR2 SNEGSKA (reference sequence). CDR3 coding DNA: TGCAGTGTCCGCCCCCGGACAGGGGTGGGGTATGAGCAGTTCTTC. Translated, it gives CSVRPRTGVGYEQFF.

There are a few counts of this clonotype. The V and J genes are TRBV7-9 and TRBJ2-2, with D unresolved. Trimming cost V 5 bases and J 7 bases, with 11 bases left between them. Germline CDR1 is SEHNR and CDR2 is FQNEAQ (reference sequence). The CDR3 length is 13 residues. As DNA, the CDR3 is TGTGCCAGCAGCCCCTTCCGAGACGGGGAGCTGTTTTTT. Translated, it gives CASSPFRDGELFF.

This chain joins TRBV6-4 and TRBJ2-3; 8 positions match TRBD1. The ends lost 1 base at V and 5 bases at J; junction bases unmatched: 8. The V gene's germline CDR1 is MRHNA and CDR2 SNTAGT. This CDR3 is built from 16 residues. CDR3 DNA: TGTGCCAGCAGTGACTGGGCAGGGGGCGCAGAAGATACGCAGTATTTT. Its translation: CASSDWAGGAEDTQYF.

This clonotype turned up a few times. The V gene is TRBV5-4, the J gene TRBJ1-6; no definite D call. Trimming left V 0 bases short and J 8 bases short, with 6 bases between. The CDR3 spans 13 residues. From germline, CDR1 is SGHNT and CDR2 YYREEE (reference sequence). The CDR3 here is CASSLAWDSPLHF. Written as DNA, the CDR3 is TGTGCCAGCAGCTTGGCTTGGGATTCACCCCTCCACTTT.

In its sample, this clonotype was seen many times. The rearrangement uses TRBV25-1 and TRBJ2-3; TRBD1 agrees at 7 bases. CDR1 is MGHDK and CDR2 is SYGVNS in the germline V gene. Trimming cost V 1 base and J 3 bases; bases outside gene matches: 13. This CDR3 is built from 18 residues. The CDR3 loop is CASSESIRQGEGTDTQYF. CDR3 nucleotides: TGTGCCAGCAGTGAATCCATAAGACAGGGTGAAGGGACAGATACGCAGTATTTT.

This clonotype has just a few counts. This chain connects TRBV20-1 to TRBJ2-5; 9 bases agree with TRBD1. There are 17 residues in the CDR3. Germline assignment: CDR1 DFQATT and CDR2 SNEGSKA (reference sequence). V lost 4 bases and J lost 4; bases outside the gene matches: 16. CDR3 nucleotide sequence: TGCAGTGCTATACTTCAGGGGGTACAGGGGGCTTCAGAGACCCAGTACTTC. It is translated as CSAILQGVQGASETQYF.

This clonotype occurred a few times. Here the CDR3 reads CASSPPKSWFSGNTIYF. The CDR3 DNA reads as TGTGCCAGCTCACCACCGAAGAGCTGGTTCTCTGGAAACACCATATATTTT. The chain is built from TRBV18 and TRBJ1-3; no clear D gene. Per germline, CDR1 KGHSH and CDR2 LQKENI. The CDR3 totals 17 residues. Trimming shortened V by 0 bases and J by 0 bases, and 12 bases separated the two germline ends.

This clonotype was detected only a few times. The junction departs from the called germline gene at one end, perhaps through a read error. V is TRBV4-1 and J is TRBJ2-1; 14 bases match TRBD2. The CDR3 consists of 13 residues. Germline CDR1 MGHRA, CDR2 YSYEKL. This CDR3 is CASSQSGLAGAVF. The CDR3 nucleotides read TGCGCCAGCAGCCAGTCGGGACTAGCGGGGGCGGTCTTC.

The table lists this clonotype with a few counts. The V and J genes are TRBV5-1 and TRBJ2-2; D is uncertain. The CDR3 is made up of 13 amino acids. The V and J ends lost 3 bases and 6 bases respectively, with 9 bases between them. Germline V gives CDR1 SGHRS, CDR2 YFSETQ. CDR3 coding DNA: TGCGCCAGCAGCTCCCCAAGGGCCGGGGAGCTGTTTTTT. It translates to CASSSPRAGELFF.